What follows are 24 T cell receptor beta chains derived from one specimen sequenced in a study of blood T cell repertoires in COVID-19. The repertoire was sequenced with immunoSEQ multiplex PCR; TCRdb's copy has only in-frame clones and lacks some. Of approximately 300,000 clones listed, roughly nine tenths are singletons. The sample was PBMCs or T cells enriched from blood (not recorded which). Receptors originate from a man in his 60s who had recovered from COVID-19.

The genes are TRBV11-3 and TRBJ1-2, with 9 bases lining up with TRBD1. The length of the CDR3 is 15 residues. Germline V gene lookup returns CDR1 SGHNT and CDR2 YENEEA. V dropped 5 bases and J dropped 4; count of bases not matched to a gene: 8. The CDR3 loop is CASSPRGGQGYGYTF. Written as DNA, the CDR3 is TGTGCCAGCAGCCCTAGGGGGGGACAGGGCTATGGCTACACCTTC.

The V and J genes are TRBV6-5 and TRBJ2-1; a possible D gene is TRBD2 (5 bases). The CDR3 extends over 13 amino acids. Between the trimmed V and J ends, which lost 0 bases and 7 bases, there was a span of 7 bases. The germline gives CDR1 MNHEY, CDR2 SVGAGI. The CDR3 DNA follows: TGTGCCAGCAGTTACTCTACGGGGAATGAGCAGTTCTTC. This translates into CASSYSTGNEQFF.

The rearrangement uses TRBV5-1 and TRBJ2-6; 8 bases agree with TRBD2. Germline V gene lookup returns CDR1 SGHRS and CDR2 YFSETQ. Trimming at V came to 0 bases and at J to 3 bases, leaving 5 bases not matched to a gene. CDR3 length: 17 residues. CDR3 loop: CASSLEAGVGGANVLTF. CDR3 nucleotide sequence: TGCGCCAGCAGCTTGGAAGCGGGAGTAGGTGGGGCCAACGTCCTGACTTTC. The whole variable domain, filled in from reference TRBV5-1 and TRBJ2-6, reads KAGVTQTPRYLIKTRGQQVTLSCSPISGHRSVSWYQQTPGQGLQFLFEYFSETQRNKGNFPGRFSGRQFSNSRSEMNVSTLELGDSALYLCASSLEAGVGGANVLTFGAGSRLTVL.

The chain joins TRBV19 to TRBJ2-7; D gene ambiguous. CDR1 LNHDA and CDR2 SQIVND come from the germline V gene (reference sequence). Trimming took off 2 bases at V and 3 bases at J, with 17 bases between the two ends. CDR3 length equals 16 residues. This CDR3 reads CASSISVRPLYYEQYF. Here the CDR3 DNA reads TGTGCCAGTAGTATAAGCGTCCGGCCGCTGTACTACGAGCAGTACTTC. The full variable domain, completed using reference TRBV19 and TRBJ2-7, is DGGITQSPKYLFRKEGQNVTLSCEQNLNHDAMYWYRQDPGQGLRLIYYSQIVNDFQKGDIAEGYSVSREKKESFPLTVTSAQKNPTAFYLCASSISVRPLYYEQYFGPGTRLTVT.

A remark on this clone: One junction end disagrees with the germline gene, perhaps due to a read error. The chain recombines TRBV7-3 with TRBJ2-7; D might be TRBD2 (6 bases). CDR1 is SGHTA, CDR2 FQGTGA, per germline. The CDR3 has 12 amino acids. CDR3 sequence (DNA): TGTGCCAGCAGCTTGGGCGGGGAGCCGGCTACCTTC. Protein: CASSLGGEPATF.

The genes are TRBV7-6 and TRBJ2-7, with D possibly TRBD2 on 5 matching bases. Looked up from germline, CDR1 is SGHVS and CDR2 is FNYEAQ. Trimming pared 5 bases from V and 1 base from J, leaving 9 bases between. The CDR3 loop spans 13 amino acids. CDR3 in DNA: TGTGCCAGCAGCCCCGGGATTTCCTACGAGCAGTACTTC. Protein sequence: CASSPGISYEQYF. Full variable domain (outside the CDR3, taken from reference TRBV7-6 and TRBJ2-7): GAGVSQSPRYKVTKRGQDVALRCDPISGHVSLYWYRQALGQGPEFLTYFNYEAQQDKSGLPNDRFSAERPEGSISTLTIQRTEQRDSAMYRCASSPGISYEQYFGPGTRLTVT.

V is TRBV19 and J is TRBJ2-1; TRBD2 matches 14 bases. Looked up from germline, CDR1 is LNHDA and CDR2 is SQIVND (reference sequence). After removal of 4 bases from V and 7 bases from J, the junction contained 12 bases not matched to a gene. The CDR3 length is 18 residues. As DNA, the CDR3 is TGTGCCAGTAGTACGGTGGGGCGCGGGACTAGCGGGAGTAATGAGCAGTTCTTC. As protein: CASSTVGRGTSGSNEQFF.

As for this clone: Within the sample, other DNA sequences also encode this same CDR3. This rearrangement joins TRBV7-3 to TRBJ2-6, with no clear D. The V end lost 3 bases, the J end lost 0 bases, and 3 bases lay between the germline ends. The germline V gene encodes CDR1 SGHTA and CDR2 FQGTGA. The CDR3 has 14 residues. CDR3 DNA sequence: TGTGCCAGCAGCTTGAGCTCTGGGGCCAACGTCCTGACTTTC. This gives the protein CASSLSSGANVLTF. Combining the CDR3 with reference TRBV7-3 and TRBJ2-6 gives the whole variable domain GAGVSQTPSNKVTEKGKYVELRCDPISGHTALYWYRQSLGQGPEFLIYFQGTGAADDSGLPNDRFFAVRPEGSVSTLKIQRTERGDSAVYLCASSLSSGANVLTFGAGSRLTVL.

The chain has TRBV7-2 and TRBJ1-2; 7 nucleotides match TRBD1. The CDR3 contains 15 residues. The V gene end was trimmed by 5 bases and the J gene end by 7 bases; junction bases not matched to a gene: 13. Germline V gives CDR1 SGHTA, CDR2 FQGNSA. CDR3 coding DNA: TGTGCCAGCAGCAACCCTCGGAAGGGGGCCGGTGGCTACACCTTC. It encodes CASSNPRKGAGGYTF.

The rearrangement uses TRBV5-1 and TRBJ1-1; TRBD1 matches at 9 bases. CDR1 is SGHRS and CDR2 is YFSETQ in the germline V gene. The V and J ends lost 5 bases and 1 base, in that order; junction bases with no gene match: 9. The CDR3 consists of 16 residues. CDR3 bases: TGCGCCAGCAGTTCCCAGGGACAGGGAACGAACACTGAAGCTTTCTTT. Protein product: CASSSQGQGTNTEAFF.

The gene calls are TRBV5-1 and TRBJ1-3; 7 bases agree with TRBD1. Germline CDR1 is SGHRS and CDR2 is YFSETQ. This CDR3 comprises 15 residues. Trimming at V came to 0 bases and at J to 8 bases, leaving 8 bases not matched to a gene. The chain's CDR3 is CASSLVPDRVDTIYF. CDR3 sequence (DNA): TGCGCCAGCAGCTTGGTCCCAGACAGGGTAGACACCATATATTTT.

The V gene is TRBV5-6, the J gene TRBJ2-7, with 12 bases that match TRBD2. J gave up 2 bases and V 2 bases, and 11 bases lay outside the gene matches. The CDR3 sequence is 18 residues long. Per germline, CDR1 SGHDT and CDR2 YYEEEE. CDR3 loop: CASSFTSGRQTRAYEQYF. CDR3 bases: TGTGCCAGCAGCTTTACTAGCGGGAGGCAGACGCGGGCCTACGAGCAGTACTTC.

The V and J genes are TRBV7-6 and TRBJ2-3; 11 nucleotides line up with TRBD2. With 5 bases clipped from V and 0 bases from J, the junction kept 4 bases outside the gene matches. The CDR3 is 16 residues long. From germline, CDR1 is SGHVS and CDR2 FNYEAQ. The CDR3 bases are TGTGCCAGCAGCATCATAGCGGGAGGGAGCACAGATACGCAGTATTTT. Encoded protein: CASSIIAGGSTDTQYF.

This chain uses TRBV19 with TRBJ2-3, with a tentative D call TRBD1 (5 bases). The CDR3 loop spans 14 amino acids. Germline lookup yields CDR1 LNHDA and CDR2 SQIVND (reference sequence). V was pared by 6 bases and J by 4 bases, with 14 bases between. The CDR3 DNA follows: TGTGCCAGTAGCCGACAGTCAGTCTCAGATACGCAGTATTTT. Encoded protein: CASSRQSVSDTQYF.

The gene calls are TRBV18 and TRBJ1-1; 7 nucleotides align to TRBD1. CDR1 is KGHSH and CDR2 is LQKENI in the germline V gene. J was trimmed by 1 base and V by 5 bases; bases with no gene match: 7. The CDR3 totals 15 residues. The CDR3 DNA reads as TGTGCCAGCTCATCCGCCGACAGGGCGAACACTGAAGCTTTCTTT. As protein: CASSSADRANTEAFF.

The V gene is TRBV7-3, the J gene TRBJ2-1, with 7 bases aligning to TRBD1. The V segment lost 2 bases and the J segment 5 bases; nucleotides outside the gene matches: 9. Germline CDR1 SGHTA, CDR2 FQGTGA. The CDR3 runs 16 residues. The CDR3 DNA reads TGTGCCAGCAGCTTATTGCCAGGGGGTAATAACAATGAGCAGTTCTTC. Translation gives CASSLLPGGNNNEQFF.

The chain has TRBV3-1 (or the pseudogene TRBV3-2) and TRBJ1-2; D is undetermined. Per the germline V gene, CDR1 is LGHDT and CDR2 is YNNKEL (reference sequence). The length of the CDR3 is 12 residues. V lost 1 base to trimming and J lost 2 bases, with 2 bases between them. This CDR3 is CASSQANYGYTF. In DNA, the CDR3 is TGTGCCAGCAGCCAAGCGAACTATGGCTACACCTTC.

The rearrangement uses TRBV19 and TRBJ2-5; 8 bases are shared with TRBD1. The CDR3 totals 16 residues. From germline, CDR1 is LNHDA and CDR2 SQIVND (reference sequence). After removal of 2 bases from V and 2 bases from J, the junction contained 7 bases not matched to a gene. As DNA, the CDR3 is TGTGCCAGTAGTATACACGGGACAGGACTACAAGAGACCCAGTACTTC. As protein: CASSIHGTGLQETQYF.

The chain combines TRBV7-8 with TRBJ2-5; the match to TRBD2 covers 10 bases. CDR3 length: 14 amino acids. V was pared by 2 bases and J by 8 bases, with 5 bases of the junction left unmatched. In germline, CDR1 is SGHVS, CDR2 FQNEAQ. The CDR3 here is CASSLTSGVKTQYF. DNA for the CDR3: TGTGCCAGCAGCTTAACTAGCGGGGTAAAAACCCAGTACTTC.

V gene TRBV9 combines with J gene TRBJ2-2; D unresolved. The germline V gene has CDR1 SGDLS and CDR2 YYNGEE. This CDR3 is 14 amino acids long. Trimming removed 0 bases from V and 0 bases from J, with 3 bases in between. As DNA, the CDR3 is TGTGCCAGCAGCGTAGCCTCGAACACCGGGGAGCTGTTTTTT. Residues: CASSVASNTGELFF. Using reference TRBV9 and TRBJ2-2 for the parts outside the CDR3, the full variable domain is DSGVTQTPKHLITATGQRVTLRCSPRSGDLSVYWYQQSLDQGLQFLIQYYNGEERAKGNILERFSAQQFPDLHSELNLSSLELGDSALYFCASSVASNTGELFFGEGSRLTVL.

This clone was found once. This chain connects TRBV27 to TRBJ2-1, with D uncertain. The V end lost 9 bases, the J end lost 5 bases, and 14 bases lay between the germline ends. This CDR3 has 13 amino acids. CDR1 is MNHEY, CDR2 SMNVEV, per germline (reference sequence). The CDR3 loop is CASLGRINNEQFF. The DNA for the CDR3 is TGTGCCAGTCTTGGCAGGATCAACAATGAGCAGTTCTTC.

CDR3 loop: CASSEARYNEQFF. CDR3 sequence (DNA): TGTGCCAGCAGTGAAGCTAGATACAATGAGCAGTTCTTC. The chain links TRBV2 to TRBJ2-1; D ambiguous. The CDR3 totals 13 residues. Trimming took 0 bases from V and 4 from J, leaving 4 bases between them. Germline V CDR1 and CDR2: SNHLY, FYNNEI.

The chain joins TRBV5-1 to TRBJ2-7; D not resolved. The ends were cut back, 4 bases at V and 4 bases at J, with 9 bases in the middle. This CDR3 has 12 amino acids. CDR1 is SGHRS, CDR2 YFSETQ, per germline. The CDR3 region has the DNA TGCGCCAGCAGCCGCGCAAGATACGAGCAGTACTTC. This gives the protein CASSRARYEQYF.

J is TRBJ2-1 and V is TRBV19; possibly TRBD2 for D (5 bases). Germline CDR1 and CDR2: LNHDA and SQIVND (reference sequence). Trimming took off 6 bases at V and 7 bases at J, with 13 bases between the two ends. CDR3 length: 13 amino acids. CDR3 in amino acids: CASRIPRGNEQFF. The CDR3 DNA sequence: TGTGCCAGTAGGATCCCTCGCGGGAATGAGCAGTTCTTC.